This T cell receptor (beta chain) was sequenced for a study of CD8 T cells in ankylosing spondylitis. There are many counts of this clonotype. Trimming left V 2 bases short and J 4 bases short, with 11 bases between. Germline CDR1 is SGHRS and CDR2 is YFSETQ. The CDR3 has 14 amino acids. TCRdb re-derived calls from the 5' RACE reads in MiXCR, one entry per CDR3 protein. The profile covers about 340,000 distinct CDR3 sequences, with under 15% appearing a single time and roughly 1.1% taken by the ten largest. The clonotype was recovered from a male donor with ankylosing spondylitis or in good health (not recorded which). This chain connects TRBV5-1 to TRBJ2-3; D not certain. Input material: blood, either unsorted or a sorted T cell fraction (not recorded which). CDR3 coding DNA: TGCGCCAGCAGCTTTGGTTCCATAGCAGATACGCAGTATTTT. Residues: CASSFGSIADTQYF.